Following are 2 T cell receptor beta chains from one sample sequenced in a study of OX40 agonist ivuxolimab in advanced cancers. The library was built by means of the immunoSEQ multiplex PCR assay. TCRdb took over this immuneACCESS table, retaining in-frame rearrangements with V and J assigned. Such tables are incomplete; in checked studies, under half of the missing clones stem from an unresolved V gene, and the remainder is unexplained. This sample has some 85,000 clones in its table, and roughly 88% of those were observed once. 0.25% to 0.35% of the sample rests with the top ten. The sequencing used CD4+ or CD8+ T cells sorted from blood, collected in a trial of the OX40 agonist ivuxolimab. Receptors were obtained from an adult with an advanced solid tumor such as melanoma, head and neck, liver or kidney cancer.

The count of this clone is one. The J gene is TRBJ2-7, the V gene TRBV18; 9 bases are shared with TRBD1. Germline CDR1 and CDR2: KGHSH and LQKENI. This CDR3 has 15 residues. With 4 bases clipped from V and 6 bases from J, the junction kept 10 bases outside the gene matches. Here the CDR3 DNA reads TGTGCCAGCTCACTATCAACAGGGGGCGTCGGCGAGCAGTACTTC. This encodes CASSLSTGGVGEQYF.

J is TRBJ2-3 and V is TRBV15, with D perhaps matching TRBD1 (5 bases). Trimming removed 3 bases from V and 2 bases from J, with 6 bases in between. CDR1 is LNHNV, CDR2 YYDKDF, per germline (reference sequence). This CDR3 has 13 amino acids. The CDR3, as DNA: TGTGCCACCAGCAGGGACAACACAGATACGCAGTATTTT. Translated, it gives CATSRDNTDTQYF.